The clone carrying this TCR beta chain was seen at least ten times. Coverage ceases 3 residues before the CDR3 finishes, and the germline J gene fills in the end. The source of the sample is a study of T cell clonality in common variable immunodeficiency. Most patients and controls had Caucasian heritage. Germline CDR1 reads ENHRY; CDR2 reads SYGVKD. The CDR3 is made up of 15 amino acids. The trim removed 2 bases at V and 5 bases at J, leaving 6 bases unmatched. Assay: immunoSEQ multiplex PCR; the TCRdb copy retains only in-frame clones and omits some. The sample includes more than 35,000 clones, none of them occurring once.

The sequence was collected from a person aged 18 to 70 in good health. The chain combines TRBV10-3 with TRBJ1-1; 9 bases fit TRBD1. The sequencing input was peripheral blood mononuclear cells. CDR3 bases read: TGTGCCATCAGTGAGGAGGGACAGGGAAGGACTGAA. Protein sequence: CAISEEGQGRTE. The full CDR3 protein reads CAISEEGQGRTEAFF.